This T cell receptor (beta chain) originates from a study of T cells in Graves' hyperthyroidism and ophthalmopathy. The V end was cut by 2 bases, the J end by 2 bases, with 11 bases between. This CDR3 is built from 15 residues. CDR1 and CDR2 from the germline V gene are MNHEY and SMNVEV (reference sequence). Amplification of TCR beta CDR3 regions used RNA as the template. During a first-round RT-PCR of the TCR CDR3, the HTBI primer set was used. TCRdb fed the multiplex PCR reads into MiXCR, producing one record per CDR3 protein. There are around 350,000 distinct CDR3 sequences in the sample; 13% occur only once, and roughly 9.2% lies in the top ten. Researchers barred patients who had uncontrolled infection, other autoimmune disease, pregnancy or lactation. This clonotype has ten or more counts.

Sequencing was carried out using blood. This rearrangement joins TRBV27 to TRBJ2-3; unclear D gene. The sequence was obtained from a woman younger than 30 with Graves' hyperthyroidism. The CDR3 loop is CASSLGALYTDTQYF. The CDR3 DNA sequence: TGTGCCAGCAGTTTAGGCGCTTTGTACACAGATACGCAGTATTTT.